The rows below give T cell receptor beta chains drawn from one sample of a study of neurological immune-mediated disorders. TCRdb re-called the 5' RACE reads with MiXCR, one entry per CDR3 protein. The sample gives about 55,000 distinct CDR3 sequences, around 4.2% of which show up once; about 3% is in the top ten. Material: PBMCs. The receptors stem from a man aged 50 or older with multiple sclerosis. The CDR3 runs from the conserved cysteine through the conserved F or W. A D gene is named only where the DNA matches it firmly. Clone size is not always given. Where it is, it says once, few, many or a class for expanded clones.

abundance,j_gene,v_gene,d_gene,CDR3aa,CDR3nt
many,TRBJ2-7,TRBV5-1,.,CASSLAAYDEQYF,TGCGCCAGCAGCTTGGCTGCTTACGACGAGCAGTACTTC
many,TRBJ1-4,TRBV20-1,.,CSARGPTFNWGLFF,TGCAGTGCTAGAGGCCCCACCTTCAACTGGGGACTGTTTTTT
many,TRBJ1-4,TRBV2,.,CASSARGREKLFF,TGTGCCAGCAGTGCCAGGGGTCGAGAAAAACTGTTTTTT
many,TRBJ2-1,TRBV7-2,TRBD2,CASRHMTSGVYNEQFF,TGTGCCAGCAGGCATATGACTAGCGGGGTTTACAATGAGCAGTTCTTC
few,TRBJ2-7,TRBV2,.,CASSDPDGGYEQYF,TGTGCCAGCAGCGACCCGGACGGGGGTTACGAGCAGTACTTC
many,TRBJ2-1,TRBV10-1,TRBD2,CASRRTSGRAIVAYNEQFF,TGCGCCAGCAGAAGGACTAGCGGGAGGGCCATTGTAGCCTACAATGAGCAGTTCTTC
many,TRBJ2-3,TRBV20-1,TRBD1,CSARNDRGATDTQYF,TGCAGTGCTAGAAACGACAGGGGGGCCACAGATACGCAGTATTTT
many,TRBJ2-7,TRBV7-8,.,CASSLNPNEQYF,TGTGCCAGCAGCTTAAATCCAAACGAGCAGTACTTC
many,TRBJ1-4,TRBV3-1,.,CASSQRPGREKLFF,TGTGCCAGCAGCCAACGTCCTGGGCGCGAAAAACTGTTTTTT
many,TRBJ2-3,TRBV12-3/TRBV12-4,.,CASTLGVTDTQYF,TGTGCCAGCACCCTAGGAGTCACAGATACGCAGTATTTT
many,TRBJ2-3,TRBV11-2,.,CASSSRVGGDTQYF,TGTGCCAGCAGCTCCCGAGTAGGTGGAGATACGCAGTATTTT
many,TRBJ2-6,TRBV29-1,.,CSVESSGANVLTF,TGCAGCGTTGAAAGCTCTGGGGCCAACGTCCTGACTTTC
many,TRBJ2-1,TRBV5-1,TRBD2,CASSLGLAGGYEQFF,TGCGCCAGCAGCTTGGGACTAGCGGGAGGCTATGAGCAGTTCTTC
.,TRBJ2-3,TRBV5-1,.,CASSPGSPDTQYF,TGCGCCAGCAGCCCGGGGTCTCCAGATACGCAGTATTTT
many,TRBJ1-5,TRBV3-1,TRBD1,CASSLTGEGQPQHF,TGTGCCAGCAGCCTTACAGGGGAGGGTCAGCCCCAGCATTTT
many,TRBJ2-1,TRBV5-1,.,CASSLGNGALEQFF,TGCGCCAGCAGCTTGGGTAACGGGGCACTCGAGCAGTTCTTC
many,TRBJ2-1,TRBV5-5,TRBD2,CASSLYSGKNNEQFF,TGTGCCAGCAGCTTGTATAGCGGGAAAAACAATGAGCAGTTCTTC
many,TRBJ2-4,TRBV7-9,.,CASSRYESLAKNIQYF,TGTGCCAGCAGCCGATATGAATCTCTAGCCAAAAACATTCAGTACTTC
many,TRBJ2-2,TRBV7-9,.,CASPEGEEGTGELFF,TGTGCCAGCCCGGAGGGGGAGGAAGGCACCGGGGAGCTGTTTTTT
few,TRBJ2-4,TRBV7-9,.,CASSLAPGKIQYF,TGTGCCAGCAGCTTAGCCCCAGGGAAAATTCAGTACTTC
many,TRBJ2-1,TRBV5-1,TRBD1,CASSQGAPYNEQFF,TGCGCCAGCAGTCAGGGGGCTCCCTACAATGAGCAGTTCTTC
many,TRBJ2-7,TRBV7-8,.,CASSLGGGAGGEQYF,TGTGCCAGCAGCTTGGGAGGGGGCGCCGGGGGCGAGCAGTACTTC
.,TRBJ1-3,TRBV2,.,CASTEYKGSGNTIYF,TGTGCCAGCACTGAATACAAGGGCTCTGGAAACACCATATATTTT
many,TRBJ2-1,TRBV3-1,.,CASSHHRDLARQFF,TGTGCCAGCAGCCATCACAGGGACCTAGCTCGCCAGTTCTTC
once,TRBJ2-3,TRBV7-3,TRBD2,CASSLRRGSNSTDTQYF,TGTGCCAGCAGCTTAAGGCGCGGGAGCAATAGCACAGATACGCAGTATTTT
.,TRBJ2-7,TRBV4-1,TRBD1,CASSQAPPRDRPYEQYF,TGCGCCAGCAGCCAGGCCCCTCCCCGGGACAGGCCCTACGAGCAGTACTTC
many,TRBJ2-5,TRBV14,TRBD2,CARYVGGSGETQYF,TGTGCCCGATACGTCGGGGGGTCAGGAGAGACCCAGTACTTC
many,TRBJ2-2,TRBV4-1,TRBD2,CASSRTSGGQYTGELFF,TGCGCCAGCAGCCGAACCAGCGGGGGCCAATACACCGGGGAGCTGTTTTTT
many,TRBJ2-3,TRBV7-6,.,CASSLDQRSTDTQYF,TGTGCCAGCAGCTTAGATCAGCGGTCCACAGATACGCAGTATTTT
.,TRBJ2-1,TRBV30,TRBD2,CAWRGGLAGLNEQFF,TGTGCCTGGAGGGGAGGACTAGCGGGGCTGAATGAGCAGTTCTTC
many,TRBJ1-2,TRBV10-3,.,CAISDPRDNGYTF,TGTGCCATCAGTGACCCCCGGGACAATGGCTACACCTTC
many,TRBJ2-6,TRBV7-6,.,CASSLGLFSGANVLTF,TGTGCCAGCAGCTTGGGACTGTTCTCTGGGGCCAACGTCCTGACTTTC
once,TRBJ2-5,TRBV4-1,TRBD2,CASSQDRGGEIQYF,TGCGCCAGCAGCCAAGATCGGGGGGGGGAGATCCAGTACTTC
many,TRBJ1-5,TRBV5-6,.,CASSQGRGPPQHF,TGTGCCAGCAGCCAGGGACGGGGTCCGCCCCAGCATTTT
many,TRBJ2-5,TRBV7-7,.,CASSLEGWETQYF,TGTGCTAGCAGCTTAGAGGGATGGGAGACCCAGTACTTC
few,TRBJ2-1,TRBV10-2,TRBD2,CASSESEAGGNEQFF,TGCGCCAGCAGTGAGTCCGAAGCGGGAGGGAATGAGCAGTTCTTC
many,TRBJ1-1,TRBV6-5,.,CASSSDSVAEAFF,TGTGCCAGCAGTTCTGACAGTGTTGCTGAAGCTTTCTTT
many,TRBJ2-7,TRBV20-1,TRBD1,CSAREMGQGAYEQYF,TGCAGTGCTAGAGAAATGGGACAGGGGGCTTACGAGCAGTACTTC
.,TRBJ2-3,TRBV20-1,.,CSARGPSDTQYF,TGCAGTGCCCGAGGACCCTCAGATACGCAGTATTTT
many,TRBJ2-2,TRBV15,TRBD2,CATSGWTSGGALTGELFF,TGTGCCACCAGCGGCTGGACTAGCGGGGGGGCCCTTACCGGGGAGCTGTTTTTT
few,TRBJ2-3,TRBV7-2,.,CASSLVRDTDTQYF,TGTGCCAGCAGCTTAGTTCGGGACACAGATACGCAGTATTTT
many,TRBJ2-1,TRBV28,TRBD2,CASGRLAGGVNEQFF,TGTGCCAGCGGGCGACTAGCGGGGGGAGTAAATGAGCAGTTCTTC
many,TRBJ2-1,TRBV14,TRBD2,CASSTGTSEYNEQFF,TGTGCCAGCAGTACCGGGACTAGCGAGTACAATGAGCAGTTCTTC
many,TRBJ2-2,TRBV7-2,TRBD2,CASSLLAGNSGELFF,TGTGCCAGCAGCTTACTAGCGGGAAATTCCGGGGAGCTGTTTTTT
many,TRBJ2-1,TRBV15,.,CATSDRLVFGYEQFF,TGTGCCACCAGCGATAGACTAGTTTTCGGGTATGAGCAGTTCTTC
many,TRBJ2-3,TRBV20-1,.,CSARGPGAHTDTQYF,TGCAGTGCTAGGGGGCCGGGGGCACACACAGATACGCAGTATTTT